The 2 T cell receptor beta chains reported below all come from one sample, sequenced in a study of cytomegalovirus exposure and HLA in healthy donors. The primer mix had 60 Vbeta and 13 Jbeta primers. The assay was immunoSEQ multiplex PCR, and TCRdb's table has in-frame clones only and misses some. Among 190,000 or so clones listed, less than 85% were seen once. The specimen sequenced was PBMCs. These receptors originate from a girl aged 5 to 17 in good health and CMV-seropositive.

V gene TRBV29-1 combines with J gene TRBJ2-7; 8 positions match TRBD1. V was clipped by 7 bases and J by 9 bases; unmatched bases: 11. This CDR3 has 12 amino acids. CDR1 is SQVTM, CDR2 ANQGSEA, per germline. CDR3 protein: CSANGQGTGQYF. The DNA of the CDR3 is TGCAGCGCCAACGGACAGGGAACGGGGCAGTACTTC.

The chain is built from TRBV7-8 and TRBJ2-1, with a tentative D call TRBD2 (6 bases). Trimming left V 1 base short and J 4 bases short, with 11 bases between. Per germline, CDR1 SGHVS and CDR2 FQNEAQ. The CDR3 extends over 15 amino acids. CDR3 DNA: TGTGCCAGCAGCTTAGAGGAGGGGTATTACAATGAGCAGTTCTTC. It translates to CASSLEEGYYNEQFF.